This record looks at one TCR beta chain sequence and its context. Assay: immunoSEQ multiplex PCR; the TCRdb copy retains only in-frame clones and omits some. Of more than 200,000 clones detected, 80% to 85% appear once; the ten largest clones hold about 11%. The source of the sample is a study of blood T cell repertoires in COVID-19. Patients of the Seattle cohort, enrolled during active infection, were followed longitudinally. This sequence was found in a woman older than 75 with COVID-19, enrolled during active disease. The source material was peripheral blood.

The CDR3 DNA is TGTGCCAGCAGCCTGAGGGAGACAGATACGCAGTATTTT. It translates to CASSLRETDTQYF. The V call is TRBV7-9, the J call TRBJ2-3; tentative D call: TRBD2 (5 bases). The CDR3 spans 13 residues. Germline loops: CDR1 SEHNR, CDR2 FQNEAQ (reference sequence). The V gene lost 5 bases and the J gene lost 3 bases, with 9 bases spanning the gap.